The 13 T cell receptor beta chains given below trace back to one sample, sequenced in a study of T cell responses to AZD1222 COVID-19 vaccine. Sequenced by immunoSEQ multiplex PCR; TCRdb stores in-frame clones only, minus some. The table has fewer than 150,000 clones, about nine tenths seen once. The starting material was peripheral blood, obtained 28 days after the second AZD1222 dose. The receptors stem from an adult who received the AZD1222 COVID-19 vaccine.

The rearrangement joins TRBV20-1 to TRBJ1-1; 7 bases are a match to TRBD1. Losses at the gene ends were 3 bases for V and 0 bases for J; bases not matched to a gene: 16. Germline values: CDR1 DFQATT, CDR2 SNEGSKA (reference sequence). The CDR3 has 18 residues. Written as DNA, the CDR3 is TGCAGTGCTAGTCCCATAATCCCGGGACAGCTCATGAACACTGAAGCTTTCTTT. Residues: CSASPIIPGQLMNTEAFF.

CDR3 sequence: CASSPKYADQETQYF. The CDR3 region has the DNA TGTGCCAGCTCACCTAAATACGCCGACCAAGAGACCCAGTACTTC. The rearrangement uses TRBV18 and TRBJ2-5, with unresolved D. Trimming took off 3 bases at V and 0 bases at J, with 11 bases between the two ends. CDR1 and CDR2 from the germline V gene are KGHSH and LQKENI. The CDR3 covers 15 residues.

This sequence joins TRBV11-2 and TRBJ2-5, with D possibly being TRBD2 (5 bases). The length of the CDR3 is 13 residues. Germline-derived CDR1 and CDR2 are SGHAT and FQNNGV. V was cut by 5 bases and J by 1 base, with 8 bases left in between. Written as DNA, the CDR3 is TGTGCCAGCAGCCGCACTAGCCAAGAGACCCAGTACTTC. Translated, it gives CASSRTSQETQYF.

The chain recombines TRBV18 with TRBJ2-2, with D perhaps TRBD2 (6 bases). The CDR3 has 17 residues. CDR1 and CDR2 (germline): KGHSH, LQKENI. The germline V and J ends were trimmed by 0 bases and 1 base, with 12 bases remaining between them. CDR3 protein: CASSPPGRGLNTGELFF. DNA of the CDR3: TGTGCCAGCTCACCACCTGGGCGGGGTCTGAACACCGGGGAGCTGTTTTTT.

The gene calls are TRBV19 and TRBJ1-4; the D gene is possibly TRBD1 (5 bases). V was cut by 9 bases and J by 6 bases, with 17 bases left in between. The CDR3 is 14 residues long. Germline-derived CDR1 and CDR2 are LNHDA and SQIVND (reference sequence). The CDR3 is CASGSWGMDEKLFF. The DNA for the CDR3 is TGTGCCAGCGGTAGTTGGGGGATGGATGAAAAACTGTTTTTT.

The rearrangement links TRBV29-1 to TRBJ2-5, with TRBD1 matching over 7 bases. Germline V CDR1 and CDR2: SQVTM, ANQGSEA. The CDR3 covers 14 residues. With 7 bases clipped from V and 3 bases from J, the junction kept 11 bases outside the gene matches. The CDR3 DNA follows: TGCAGCGGAACTTGGACAGGAACCAAAGAGACCCAGTACTTC. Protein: CSGTWTGTKETQYF.

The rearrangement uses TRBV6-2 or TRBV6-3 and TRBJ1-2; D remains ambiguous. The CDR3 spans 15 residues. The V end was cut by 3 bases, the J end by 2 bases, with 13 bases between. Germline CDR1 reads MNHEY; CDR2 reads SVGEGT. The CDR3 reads CASSYSRTGNYGYTF. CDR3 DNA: TGTGCCAGCAGTTATTCAAGGACGGGAAACTATGGCTACACCTTC.

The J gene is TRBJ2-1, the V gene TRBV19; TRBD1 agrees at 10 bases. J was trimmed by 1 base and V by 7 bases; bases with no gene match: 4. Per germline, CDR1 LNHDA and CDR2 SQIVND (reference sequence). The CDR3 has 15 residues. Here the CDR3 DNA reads TGTGCCAGTATAAGGACAGGGGGTTCCTACAATGAGCAGTTCTTC. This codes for CASIRTGGSYNEQFF.

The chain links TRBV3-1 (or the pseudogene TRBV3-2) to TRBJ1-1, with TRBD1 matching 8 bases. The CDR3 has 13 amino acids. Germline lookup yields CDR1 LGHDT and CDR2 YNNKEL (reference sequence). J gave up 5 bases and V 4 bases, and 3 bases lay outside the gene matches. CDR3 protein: CASSPDRGTEAFF. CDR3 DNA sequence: TGTGCCAGCAGCCCCGACAGGGGTACTGAAGCTTTCTTT.

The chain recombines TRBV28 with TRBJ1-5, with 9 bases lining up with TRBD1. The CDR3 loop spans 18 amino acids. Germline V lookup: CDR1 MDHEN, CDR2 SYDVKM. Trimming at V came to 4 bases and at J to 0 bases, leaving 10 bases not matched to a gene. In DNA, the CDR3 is TGTGCCAGCAGTTCCTACGGGACAGGGCTTTTTAGCAATCAGCCCCAGCATTTT. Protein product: CASSSYGTGLFSNQPQHF.

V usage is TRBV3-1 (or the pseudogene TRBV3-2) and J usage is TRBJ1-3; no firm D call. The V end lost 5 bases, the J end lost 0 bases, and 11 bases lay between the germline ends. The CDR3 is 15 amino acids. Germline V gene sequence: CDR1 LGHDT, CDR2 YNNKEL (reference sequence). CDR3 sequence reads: CASSYAPVSGNTIYF. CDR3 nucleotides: TGTGCCAGCAGCTACGCACCGGTCTCTGGAAACACCATATATTTT.

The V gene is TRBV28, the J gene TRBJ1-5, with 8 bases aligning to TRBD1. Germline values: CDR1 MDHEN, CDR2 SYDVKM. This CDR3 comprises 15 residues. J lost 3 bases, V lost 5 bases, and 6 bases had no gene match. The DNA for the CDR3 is TGTGCCAGCAGTCCAGCAGGGGGCGTCAATCAGCCCCAGCATTTT. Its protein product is CASSPAGGVNQPQHF.

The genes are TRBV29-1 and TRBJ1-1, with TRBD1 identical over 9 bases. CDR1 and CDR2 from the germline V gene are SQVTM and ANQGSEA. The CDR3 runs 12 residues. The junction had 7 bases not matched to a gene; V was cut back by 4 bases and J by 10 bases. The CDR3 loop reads CSVVVDRGSAFF. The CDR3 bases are TGCAGCGTTGTCGTGGACAGGGGTTCAGCTTTCTTT.